This TCR beta chain is drawn from a study of blood T cell repertoires in COVID-19. Across the whole study: Spain, Italy and the United States supplied samples that represented acute and convalescent COVID-19.

Germline CDR1 reads KGHSH; CDR2 reads LQKENI. V was cut by 4 bases and J by 7 bases, with 20 bases left in between. The CDR3 covers 16 residues. The authors' processing: Amplification of reference gene primers was used by the study to estimate nucleated cell counts. Produced via immunoSEQ multiplex PCR; TCRdb's table is partial and in-frame only. V and J calls and clone size are given by that table; D and trimming were obtained from the DNA. The sample has tens of thousands of clones, under 90% seen once. The genes are TRBV18 and TRBJ2-1; no clear D. The sample consisted of peripheral blood. The receptor's source is a man in his fifties with acute or convalescent COVID-19. The CDR3 spells CASSLSLTGLRNEQFF. The CDR3 DNA is TGTGCCAGCTCACTCTCCTTAACTGGCCTGAGGAATGAGCAGTTCTTC.